The sequence of this T cell receptor (beta chain) was determined in a study of blood T cell repertoires in COVID-19. The method was immunoSEQ multiplex PCR; TCRdb's version includes in-frame clones alone and lacks a portion of them. The repertoire holds about 350,000 clones, with around 87% as singletons. Participants spanned ages about 18 to 95 years and resided in about two dozen US areas. Each recovered donor of Cohort 3 presented with two negative PCRs, clearance, or symptom resolution. The sequenced material came from PBMCs or T cells enriched from blood (not recorded which). The receptor's source is a woman under 40 who had recovered from COVID-19.

CDR3 sequence reads: CAISSRAGSNTEAFF. CDR3 DNA sequence: TGTGCCATCAGCTCGCGGGCCGGGTCGAACACTGAAGCTTTCTTT. The chain employs TRBV10-3 and TRBJ1-1; D ambiguous. Trimming pared 6 bases from V and 1 base from J, leaving 15 bases between. The CDR3 is made up of 15 amino acids. Germline V lookup: CDR1 ENHRY, CDR2 SYGVKD.